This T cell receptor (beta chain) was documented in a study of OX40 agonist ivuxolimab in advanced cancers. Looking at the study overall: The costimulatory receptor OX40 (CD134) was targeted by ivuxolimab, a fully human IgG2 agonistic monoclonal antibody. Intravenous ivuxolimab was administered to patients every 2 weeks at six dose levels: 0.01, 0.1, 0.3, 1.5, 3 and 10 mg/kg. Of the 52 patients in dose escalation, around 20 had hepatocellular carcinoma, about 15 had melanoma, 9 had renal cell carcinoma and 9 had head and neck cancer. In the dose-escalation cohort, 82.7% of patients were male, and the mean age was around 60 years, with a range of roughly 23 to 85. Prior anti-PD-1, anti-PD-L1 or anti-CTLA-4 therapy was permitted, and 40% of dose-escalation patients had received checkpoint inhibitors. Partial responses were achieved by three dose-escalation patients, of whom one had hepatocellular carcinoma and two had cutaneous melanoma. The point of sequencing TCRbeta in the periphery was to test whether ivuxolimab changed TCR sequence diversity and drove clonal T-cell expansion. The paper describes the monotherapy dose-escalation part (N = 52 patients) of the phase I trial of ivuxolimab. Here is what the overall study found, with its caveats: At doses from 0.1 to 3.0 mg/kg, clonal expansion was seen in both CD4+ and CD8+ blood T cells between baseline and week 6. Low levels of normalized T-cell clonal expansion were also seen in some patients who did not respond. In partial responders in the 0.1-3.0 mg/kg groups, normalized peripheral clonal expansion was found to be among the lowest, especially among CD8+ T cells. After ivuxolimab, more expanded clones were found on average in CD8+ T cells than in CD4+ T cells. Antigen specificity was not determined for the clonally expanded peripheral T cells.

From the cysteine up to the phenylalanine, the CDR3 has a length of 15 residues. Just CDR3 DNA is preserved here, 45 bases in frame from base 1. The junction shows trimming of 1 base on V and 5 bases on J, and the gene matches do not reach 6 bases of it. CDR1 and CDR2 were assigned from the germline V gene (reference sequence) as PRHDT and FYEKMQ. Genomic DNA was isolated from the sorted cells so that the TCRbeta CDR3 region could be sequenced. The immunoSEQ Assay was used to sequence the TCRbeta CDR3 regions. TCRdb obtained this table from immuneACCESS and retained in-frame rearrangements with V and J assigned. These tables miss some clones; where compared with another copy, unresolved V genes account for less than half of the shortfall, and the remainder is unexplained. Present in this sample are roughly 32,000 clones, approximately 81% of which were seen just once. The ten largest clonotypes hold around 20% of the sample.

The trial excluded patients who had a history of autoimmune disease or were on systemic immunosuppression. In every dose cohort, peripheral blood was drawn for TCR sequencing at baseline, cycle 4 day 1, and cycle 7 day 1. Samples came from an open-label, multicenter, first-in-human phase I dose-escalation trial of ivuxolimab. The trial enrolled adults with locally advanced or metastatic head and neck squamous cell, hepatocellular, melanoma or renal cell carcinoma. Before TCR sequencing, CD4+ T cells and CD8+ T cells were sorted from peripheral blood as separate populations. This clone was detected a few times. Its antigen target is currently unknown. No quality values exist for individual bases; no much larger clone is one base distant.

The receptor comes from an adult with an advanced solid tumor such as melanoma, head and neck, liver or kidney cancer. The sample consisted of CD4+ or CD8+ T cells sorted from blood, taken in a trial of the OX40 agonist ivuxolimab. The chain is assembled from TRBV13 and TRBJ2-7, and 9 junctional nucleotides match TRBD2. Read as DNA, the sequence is TGTGCCAGCAGCTTAGTTGCGGGAGGGGGCCACGAGCAGTACTTC. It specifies CASSLVAGGGHEQYF.